The rows below give T cell receptor beta chains drawn from one sample of a study of PD-1 blockade in classical Hodgkin lymphoma. This table comes from immunoSEQ multiplex PCR, and its TCRdb copy is limited to in-frame clones, with some not included. The sample consists of tens of thousands of clones, approximately 90% of them appearing once. The sample consisted of peripheral blood mononuclear cells (PBMCs), taken before the fourth cycle of nivolumab. The receptors derive from a human donor with classical Hodgkin lymphoma. Each CDR3 is given with its conserved first and last residue. A D gene is named only where the DNA matches it firmly. The size entry is marked missing in some rows and otherwise reads once, few, many or a size class.

cdr3_aa	cdr3_nt	v_call	j_call	clone_size	d_call
CATKNRQGQETQYF	TGTGCCACTAAAAACCGACAGGGGCAAGAGACCCAGTACTTC	TRBV6-1	TRBJ2-5	NA	TRBD1
CASSLVGTLGGGYTF	TGTGCCAGCAGCTTGGTAGGGACGCTGGGAGGCGGCTACACCTTC	TRBV4-2	TRBJ1-2	NA	NA
CASSFSGGLATEAFF	TGCGCCAGCAGCTTCTCGGGGGGTCTCGCCACTGAAGCTTTCTTT	TRBV5-1	TRBJ1-1	NA	NA
CASSLRGITYNSPLHF	TGTGCCAGCAGCTTGAGGGGTATTACCTATAATTCACCCCTCCACTTT	TRBV5-8	TRBJ1-6	NA	NA
CASSELAGSSTGELFF	TGCGCCAGCAGTGAGCTAGCGGGGTCCAGCACCGGGGAGCTGTTTTTT	TRBV10-1	TRBJ2-2	NA	TRBD2
CASSWEGGAGTEAFF	TGTGCCAGCAGCTGGGAAGGGGGCGCAGGAACTGAAGCTTTCTTT	TRBV5-5	TRBJ1-1	NA	TRBD1
CASREANPGTSGTYNEQFF	TGTGCCAGCAGGGAAGCTAATCCCGGGACTAGCGGGACCTACAATGAGCAGTTCTTC	TRBV21-1	TRBJ2-1	NA	NA
CASSERGGGGDTQYF	TGTGCCAGCAGTGAGCGGGGGGGCGGTGGAGATACGCAGTATTTT	TRBV6-4	TRBJ2-3	NA	TRBD2
CASRSRGRGTEAFF	TGTGCCAGCAGGAGCAGGGGGCGAGGCACTGAAGCTTTCTTT	TRBV6-1	TRBJ1-1	NA	TRBD1
CASSQEAGLGETQYF	TGCGCCAGCAGCCAAGAGGCTGGGCTGGGAGAGACCCAGTACTTC	TRBV4-1	TRBJ2-5	once	NA
CASSTPKTF	TGTGCCAGTAGTACCCCGAAAACTTTC	TRBV19	TRBJ1-2	NA	NA
CASSIRVLSNQPQHF	TGTGCCAGTAGTATTAGGGTGTTGAGCAATCAGCCCCAGCATTTT	TRBV19	TRBJ1-5	once	NA
CASRGTGVYEQYF	TGTGCCAGCAGGGGGACAGGGGTCTACGAGCAGTACTTC	TRBV6-1	TRBJ2-7	few	TRBD1
CATSERGNYGYTF	TGTGCCACTTCCGAACGGGGGAACTATGGCTACACCTTC	TRBV19	TRBJ1-2	NA	NA
CASSLGLAGGQETQYF	TGTGCCAGCAGCCTCGGGCTAGCGGGAGGGCAAGAGACCCAGTACTTC	TRBV7-7	TRBJ2-5	once	TRBD2
CASSYSTGNEQFF	TGTGCCAGCAGTTACTCGACCGGGAATGAGCAGTTCTTC	TRBV6-5	TRBJ2-1	NA	NA
CASSLVGTLGGGYTF	TGTGCCAGCAGCTTGGTAGGGACGCTGGGAGGCGGCTACACCTTC	TRBV7-2	TRBJ1-2	few	NA
CASSLVGTGDYEQYF	TGTGCCAGCAGCTTGGTCGGGACAGGGGATTACGAGCAGTACTTC	TRBV5-6	TRBJ2-7	NA	TRBD1
CASSSELGSYNEQFF	TGTGCCAGCAGTTCAGAATTAGGCTCCTACAATGAGCAGTTCTTC	TRBV6-4	TRBJ2-1	NA	NA
CASSPWTSGYNEQFF	TGCGCCAGCAGCCCCTGGACTAGCGGCTACAATGAGCAGTTCTTC	TRBV5-1	TRBJ2-1	NA	TRBD2
CASSLQAGNGELFF	TGTGCCAGCAGCTTACAAGCGGGAAACGGGGAGCTGTTTTTT	TRBV5-6	TRBJ2-2	NA	TRBD2
CASSLGRSDKEFF	TGTGCCAGCAGCTTAGGGCGATCAGATAAGGAGTTCTTC	TRBV7-6	TRBJ2-1	NA	NA
CASSFDSSNTEAFF	TGTGCCAGCAGTTTTGATTCGAGTAACACTGAAGCTTTCTTT	TRBV27	TRBJ1-1	once	NA
CASSAGLRYNEQFF	TGTGCCAGCAGTGCGGGACTACGTTACAATGAGCAGTTCTTC	TRBV6-1	TRBJ2-1	NA	TRBD2
CASSIDQTNTGELFF	TGTGCCAGCTCCATAGACCAGACGAACACCGGGGAGCTGTTTTTT	TRBV18	TRBJ2-2	NA	NA
CASSVDGGRGRESPLHF	TGTGCCAGCAGCGTAGATGGTGGCAGGGGTCGAGAATCACCCCTCCACTTT	TRBV9	TRBJ1-6	NA	NA
CASVMDREPLEQYF	TGTGCCAGCGTGATGGACAGGGAACCACTGGAGCAGTACTTC	TRBV6-1	TRBJ2-7	NA	TRBD1
CASSLAVGTDTQYF	TGCGCCAGCAGCTTGGCCGTCGGCACAGATACGCAGTATTTT	TRBV5-1	TRBJ2-3	NA	NA
CASSLGVGTLYNEQFF	TGCGCCAGCAGCTTGGGGGTAGGGACACTTTACAATGAGCAGTTCTTC	TRBV5-1	TRBJ2-1	NA	NA
CAISAGQIGYEQYF	TGTGCCATCAGTGCGGGACAAATTGGCTACGAGCAGTACTTC	TRBV10-3	TRBJ2-7	NA	NA
CAWSVAGSRWTEAFF	TGTGCCTGGAGTGTAGCAGGTTCTCGGTGGACTGAAGCTTTCTTT	TRBV30	TRBJ1-1	few	NA
CAWSVQGSLGGTNEKLFF	TGTGCCTGGAGTGTACAGGGCAGTCTGGGAGGAACTAATGAAAAACTGTTTTTT	TRBV30	TRBJ1-4	NA	NA
CASSYIRAPPYEQYF	TGTGCCAGCAGTTACATACGGGCTCCCCCCTACGAGCAGTACTTC	TRBV6-5	TRBJ2-7	NA	NA
CASSEYDRPLGELFF	TGTGCCAGCAGTGAATATGACAGACCTCTTGGGGAGCTGTTTTTT	TRBV25-1	TRBJ2-2	NA	NA
CASSFDWTNYNEQFF	TGCGCCAGCAGCTTCGACTGGACAAATTACAATGAGCAGTTCTTC	TRBV5-1	TRBJ2-1	NA	NA
CASSYSDPWSSPQHF	TGTGCCAGCAGTTACTCGGATCCTTGGAGCTCGCCCCAGCATTTT	TRBV6-5	TRBJ1-5	NA	NA
CASSIIGRASKNIQYF	TGTGCCAGTAGTATTATTGGGAGGGCCTCCAAAAACATTCAGTACTTC	TRBV19	TRBJ2-4	NA	TRBD2
CASSLETGRNTEAFF	TGCGCCAGCAGCTTGGAGACAGGGAGGAACACTGAAGCTTTCTTT	TRBV5-1	TRBJ1-1	NA	TRBD1
CASNNRGSNQPQHF	TGTGCCAGCAACAACAGGGGAAGCAATCAGCCCCAGCATTTT	TRBV2	TRBJ1-5	once	TRBD1
CASSDGLAGTGELFF	TGCGCCAGCAGTGATGGTTTGGCAGGGACCGGGGAGCTGTTTTTT	TRBV10-1	TRBJ2-2	once	NA
CASSTKGQGSYGYTF	TGTGCCAGTAGTACCAAGGGACAGGGGTCCTATGGCTACACCTTC	TRBV19	TRBJ1-2	NA	TRBD1
CTSSQVRLGPKNTEAFF	TGCACCAGCAGCCAAGTTCGTTTAGGCCCGAAAAACACTGAAGCTTTCTTT	TRBV1	TRBJ1-1	NA	NA
CASSYMTDQPQHF	TGCGCCAGCAGCTACATGACAGATCAGCCCCAGCATTTT	TRBV4-1	TRBJ1-5	NA	NA
CAISIANYHSREETQYF	TGTGCCATCAGTATAGCGAACTACCACTCGCGGGAAGAGACCCAGTACTTC	TRBV10-3	TRBJ2-5	NA	NA
CASKTAGGLTGELFF	TGTGCCAGCAAGACAGCGGGGGGTCTAACCGGGGAGCTGTTTTTT	TRBV4-2	TRBJ2-2	NA	TRBD2
CASSLGLAGVQETQYF	TGTGCCAGCAGCTTGGGACTAGCGGGAGTACAAGAGACCCAGTACTTC	TRBV27	TRBJ2-5	NA	TRBD2
CASSLSLTGTYGYTF	TGTGCCAGCAGTTTATCTCTGACAGGTACCTATGGCTACACCTTC	TRBV27	TRBJ1-2	NA	NA
CASGQNWANTGELFF	TGTGCTAGTGGTCAAAACTGGGCGAACACCGGGGAGCTGTTTTTT	TRBV12-5	TRBJ2-2	NA	NA
CASSFIGINEQFF	TGTGCCAGCAGCTTCATCGGTATCAATGAGCAGTTCTTC	TRBV7-9	TRBJ2-1	NA	NA
CASSFGLAGVSYNEQFF	TGTGCCAGCAGCTTCGGACTAGCGGGAGTCTCCTACAATGAGCAGTTCTTC	TRBV7-9	TRBJ2-1	NA	TRBD2
CAITPGTGGVETQYF	TGTGCCATCACCCCCGGGACAGGGGGCGTAGAGACCCAGTACTTC	TRBV10-3	TRBJ2-5	few	TRBD1
CASSLGRLSGNTIYF	TGCGCCAGCAGCCTGGGACGGCTCTCTGGAAACACCATATATTTT	TRBV5-1	TRBJ1-3	once	NA
CASSLASGGSYEQYF	TGTGCCAGCAGCTTGGCTAGCGGGGGGTCTTACGAGCAGTACTTC	TRBV5-4	TRBJ2-7	NA	TRBD2
CAISGGGELAANEQFF	TGTGCCATCAGTGGGGGGGGTGAACTAGCGGCCAATGAGCAGTTCTTC	TRBV10-3	TRBJ2-1	NA	TRBD2
CASGPSLWRGLDNEQFF	TGTGCTAGTGGTCCATCCCTCTGGCGGGGCCTCGACAATGAGCAGTTCTTC	TRBV12-5	TRBJ2-1	NA	NA
CAWKSGPEVGSIYF	TGTGCCTGGAAGTCCGGCCCGGAGGTGGGATCCATATATTTT	TRBV30	TRBJ1-3	NA	NA
CASTIGTINSPLHF	TGTGCCAGTACCATCGGGACAATCAACTCACCCCTCCACTTT	TRBV19	TRBJ1-6	NA	NA
CASSQDGQGRPYGQYF	TGTGCCAGCAGCCAAGATGGGCAGGGGAGGCCCTACGGGCAGTACTTC	TRBV4-2	TRBJ2-7	NA	NA
CASSKGTDTQYF	TGCGCCAGCAGCAAGGGGACAGATACGCAGTATTTT	TRBV4-1	TRBJ2-3	once	NA
CSACGRGGSMNTEAFF	TGCAGCGCGTGTGGTCGGGGGGGCTCGATGAACACTGAAGCTTTCTTT	TRBV29-1	TRBJ1-1	NA	NA